This T cell receptor beta chain originates from a study of blood T cell repertoires in COVID-19. This table comes from immunoSEQ multiplex PCR, and its TCRdb copy is limited to in-frame clones, with some not included. The sample lists about 36,000 clones; 90% were seen once. The CDR3 contains 15 residues. The V segment lost 3 bases and the J segment 3 bases; nucleotides outside the gene matches: 6. The V gene's germline CDR1 is KGHSH and CDR2 LQKENI. The chain employs TRBV18 and TRBJ2-3, with 7 bases aligning to TRBD1. The sample taken for sequencing was peripheral blood. The sequence was collected from a human donor in a cohort sampled during active COVID-19. The CDR3 nucleotides are TGTGCCAGCTCACCCGGACAGGCAGGGACAGATACGCAGTATTTT. This encodes CASSPGQAGTDTQYF.